Listed here are 29 T cell receptor beta chains from one sample, sequenced in a study of identical twins. TCRdb processed the 5' RACE reads anew with MiXCR; each CDR3 protein has one entry. This table holds around 240,000 distinct CDR3 sequences, roughly 7% found once. Separately, the same data were catalogued under a study of yellow fever vaccine responses in identical twins.

The sample comprised memory (CD45RO+) T cells sorted from blood. These receptors were collected from a woman under 30 in good health.

This clonotype came up many times. The chain links TRBV11-2 to TRBJ2-3; D may be TRBD2 (6 bases). CDR1 is SGHAT, CDR2 FQNNGV, per germline. This CDR3 spans 14 amino acids. V was shortened by 5 bases and J by 6 bases, with 15 bases between the two germline ends. Here the CDR3 DNA reads TGTGCCAGCAGCCCCGGAGGGCTCATGGATACGCAGTATTTT. Its protein product is CASSPGGLMDTQYF.

This clonotype was counted ten times or more. The rearrangement uses TRBV5-1 and TRBJ2-7; no clear D gene. The length of the CDR3 is 13 residues. CDR1 SGHRS and CDR2 YFSETQ come from the germline V gene. V was pared by 2 bases and J by 3 bases, with 9 bases between. The CDR3 spells CASSLETDYEQYF. The CDR3 DNA reads TGCGCCAGCAGCTTAGAGACCGACTACGAGCAGTACTTC.

In this sample, this clonotype turned up many times. The V call is TRBV3-1, the J call TRBJ2-3; 7 bases are shared with TRBD2. The germline V gene has CDR1 LGHDT and CDR2 YNNKEL (reference sequence). The CDR3 covers 16 residues. V lost 3 bases and J lost 3; bases outside the gene matches: 9. The CDR3 DNA reads as TGTGCCAGCAGCCATCGGTTAAGCGGGAAAACAGATACGCAGTATTTT. Its translation is CASSHRLSGKTDTQYF.

This sequence joins TRBV14 and TRBJ1-1, with D uncertain. V lost 8 bases to trimming and J lost 4 bases, with 44 bases between them. Germline V gene data show CDR1 as SGHDN and CDR2 as FVKESK. This CDR3 has 23 amino acids. The CDR3: CASFTPMSIVDGPASVLGTEAFF. In nucleotides, the CDR3 is TGTGCCAGCTTTACCCCCATGTCGATTGTAGATGGACCCGCGTCGGTTCTTGGCACTGAAGCTTTCTTT. The variable domain in full, completed from reference TRBV14 and TRBJ1-1, reads EAGVTQFPSHSVIEKGQTVTLRCDPISGHDNLYWYRRVMGKEIKFLLHFVKESKQDESGMPNNRFLAERTGGTYSTLKVQPAELEDSGVYFCASFTPMSIVDGPASVLGTEAFFGQGTRLTVV.

J is TRBJ2-7 and V is TRBV6-2 or TRBV6-3, with D possibly being TRBD1 or TRBD2 (5 bases each). This CDR3 contains 14 residues. V dropped 6 bases and J dropped 6 bases, with 18 bases sitting between them. Germline V gene lookup returns CDR1 MNHEY and CDR2 SVGEGT. Here the CDR3 DNA reads TGTGCCAGCAGGGCGGATCCGGGGCGGCGCGAGCAGTACTTC. It specifies CASRADPGRREQYF.

This clonotype appeared many times. This chain joins TRBV3-1 and TRBJ2-5, with 14 bases identical to TRBD2. Germline V lookup: CDR1 LGHDT, CDR2 YNNKEL (reference sequence). J gave up 2 bases and V 4 bases, and 9 bases lay outside the gene matches. The CDR3 sequence is 18 residues long. CDR3 loop: CASSPPGLAGVGQETQYF. The CDR3 DNA reads TGTGCCAGCAGCCCACCGGGACTAGCGGGAGTGGGTCAAGAGACCCAGTACTTC.

The chain carries TRBV5-1 and TRBJ1-1, with D perhaps TRBD1 (6 bases). The germline V gene has CDR1 SGHRS and CDR2 YFSETQ. Between the trimmed V and J ends, which lost 6 bases and 0 bases, there was a span of 15 bases. The CDR3 sequence is 15 residues long. The CDR3 region is CASTSEGGLNTEAFF. The CDR3 nucleotides are TGCGCCAGCACCTCTGAGGGGGGGCTGAACACTGAAGCTTTCTTT.

In this sample, this clonotype turned up many times. This chain connects TRBV5-1 to TRBJ1-1; 7 bases map to TRBD1. The CDR3 is 14 residues long. V trimming: 3 bases; J trimming: 1 base; junction bases outside the gene matches: 3. Germline V gene lookup returns CDR1 SGHRS and CDR2 YFSETQ. The CDR3 sequence: CASSSGTENTEAFF. CDR3 DNA sequence: TGCGCCAGCAGCTCCGGGACAGAGAACACTGAAGCTTTCTTT.

The rearrangement joins TRBV18 to TRBJ2-7, with TRBD1 matching 7 bases. Germline loops: CDR1 KGHSH, CDR2 LQKENI. This CDR3 region has 13 residues. V trimming: 5 bases; J trimming: 2 bases; junction bases outside the gene matches: 3. The CDR3 reads CASSGGQTYEQYV. In DNA form, the CDR3 reads TGTGCCAGCTCAGGGGGACAGACCTACGAGCAGTACGTC.

This rearrangement joins TRBV27 to TRBJ2-1; 12 bases agree with TRBD2. Trimming took 6 bases from V and 8 from J; bases not matched to a gene: 5. The germline V gene has CDR1 MNHEY and CDR2 SMNVEV (reference sequence). The CDR3 is 14 residues long. In DNA form, the CDR3 reads TGTGCCAGCAGGGCTAGCGGGGGGGCCCATGAGCAGTTCTTC. It translates to CASRASGGAHEQFF.

At least ten counts were recorded for this clonotype. The chain joins TRBV28 to TRBJ2-7, with TRBD2 matching 9 bases. This CDR3 is built from 14 residues. Germline values: CDR1 MDHEN, CDR2 SYDVKM. The V gene end was trimmed by 7 bases and the J gene end by 4 bases; junction bases not matched to a gene: 8. The CDR3 DNA sequence: TGTGCCAGCAAAAGGCTAGCGGGACAGTACGAGCAGTACTTC. Translation gives CASKRLAGQYEQYF.

Points on this clonotype: One end of the junction varies from germline; a read error may be responsible. The V gene is TRBV4-1, the J gene TRBJ2-4, with TRBD1 identical over 11 bases. This CDR3 spans 14 amino acids. From germline, CDR1 is MGHRA and CDR2 YSYEKL. CDR3 amino acids: CASSQDRGTGGRHF. As DNA, the CDR3 is TGCGCCAGCAGCCAAGATCGGGGGACAGGGGGAAGGCACTTC.

This clonotype was counted only a few times. This chain uses TRBV18 with TRBJ2-2, with a possible D match to TRBD1 (5 bases). This CDR3 is built from 16 residues. Germline V lookup: CDR1 KGHSH, CDR2 LQKENI. The V and J ends lost 0 bases and 0 bases respectively, with 8 bases between them. The CDR3 loop reads CASSPPVRANTGELFF. CDR3 coding DNA: TGTGCCAGCTCACCACCCGTCAGGGCGAACACCGGGGAGCTGTTTTTT.

This clonotype appeared a few times. The chain has TRBV5-1 and TRBJ2-6; D call uncertain. In germline, CDR1 is SGHRS, CDR2 YFSETQ. The CDR3 consists of 15 residues. V shed 2 bases and J shed 0 bases, with 6 bases lying between them. CDR3 sequence: CASSLGDSGANVLTF. In DNA, the CDR3 is TGCGCCAGCAGCTTAGGAGACTCTGGGGCCAACGTCCTGACTTTC.

This rearrangement joins TRBV29-1 to TRBJ2-1; TRBD2 matches 10 bases. CDR3 length: 14 amino acids. The germline CDR1 and CDR2 sequences are SQVTM and ANQGSEA. V trimming: 7 bases; J trimming: 2 bases; junction bases outside the gene matches: 5. In DNA, the CDR3 is TGCAGCGCCGCTAGCGGGAGTGCCTACAATGAGCAGTTCTTC. Its translation is CSAASGSAYNEQFF.

This clonotype has only a few counts. The rearrangement joins TRBV7-9 to TRBJ2-7; 8 positions match TRBD2. V was pared by 6 bases and J by 6 bases, with 4 bases of the junction left unmatched. The CDR3 length is 12 residues. CDR1 SEHNR and CDR2 FQNEAQ come from the germline V gene (reference sequence). CDR3 DNA: TGTGCCAGCAGACCCCTAGCGGGCGAGCAGTACTTC. This codes for CASRPLAGEQYF.

In DNA, the CDR3 is TGCGCCAGCAGCGAAAAGACAGGGGCTGCGGGAGAGCAGTTCTTC. It is translated as CASSEKTGAAGEQFF. The rearrangement links TRBV5-1 to TRBJ2-1; 8 bases match TRBD1. The CDR3 runs 15 residues. The V gene end was trimmed by 4 bases and the J gene end by 10 bases; junction bases not matched to a gene: 13. Germline V gene data show CDR1 as SGHRS and CDR2 as YFSETQ.

This clonotype was seen more than once but under ten times. The chain uses TRBV6-1 and TRBJ1-5; the D is unclear. CDR1 and CDR2 from the germline V gene are MNHNS and SASEGT. Deletions cut 5 bases from V and 5 bases from J, with 13 bases between. The CDR3 is made up of 14 amino acids. The CDR3 spells CASSLGRVHQPQHF. The CDR3 region has the DNA TGTGCCAGCAGTCTTGGACGGGTCCATCAGCCCCAGCATTTT.

The rearrangement links TRBV12-5 to TRBJ2-3; TRBD1 or TRBD2 may be the D gene (5 bases each). The V gene lost 5 bases and the J gene lost 2 bases, with 17 bases spanning the gap. The CDR3 runs 16 residues. The germline CDR1 and CDR2 sequences are LGHNT and FRNRAP. The DNA of the CDR3 is TGTGCTAGTGGTCAGAGGGACCGAAGCTACACAGATACGCAGTATTTT. Amino acid sequence: CASGQRDRSYTDTQYF. The variable domain in full, completed from reference TRBV12-5 and TRBJ2-3, reads DARVTQTPRHKVTEMGQEVTMRCQPILGHNTVFWYRQTMMQGLELLAYFRNRAPLDDSGMPKDRFSAEMPDATLATLKIQPSEPRDSAVYFCASGQRDRSYTDTQYFGPGTRLTVL.

This clonotype has at least ten counts. CDR3 loop: CASSLSSAGLQQFF. The CDR3 DNA follows: TGTGCCAGCAGTTTGAGTTCAGCGGGGCTTCAGCAGTTCTTC. V usage is TRBV28 and J usage is TRBJ2-1, with 7 bases lining up with TRBD2. The junction had 10 bases not matched to a gene; V was cut back by 3 bases and J by 11 bases. The germline CDR1 and CDR2 sequences are MDHEN and SYDVKM. The CDR3 runs to 14 residues. Variable domain in full (rest from reference TRBV28 and TRBJ2-1): DVKVTQSSRYLVKRTGEKVFLECVQDMDHENMFWYRQDPGLGLRLIYFSYDVKMKEKGDIPEGYSVSREKKERFSLILESASTNQTSMYLCASSLSSAGLQQFFGPGTRLTVL.

The sample holds a few counts of this clonotype. The chain combines TRBV2 with TRBJ2-7; 13 nucleotides match TRBD2. Trimming took 6 bases from V and 3 from J; bases not matched to a gene: 14. Germline V gene lookup returns CDR1 SNHLY and CDR2 FYNNEI. CDR3 size: 18 residues. The DNA of the CDR3 is TGTGCCAGCAGGGCCGGGACTAGCGGGACGCGGTTTTTCTACGAGCAGTACTTC. Amino acids: CASRAGTSGTRFFYEQYF.

The chain combines TRBV6-1 with TRBJ1-2; D is perhaps TRBD1 (5 bases). CDR1 is MNHNS and CDR2 is SASEGT in the germline V gene. The CDR3 contains 14 residues. V lost 6 bases, J lost 8 bases, and 19 bases lay in between. CDR3 in amino acids: CASSRARDVPGYTF. DNA for the CDR3: TGTGCCAGCAGCCGGGCCCGGGACGTCCCCGGCTACACCTTC.

The CDR3 loop reads CASRSLGRGNSPLHF. Written as DNA, the CDR3 is TGTGCCAGCAGATCCTTGGGCAGGGGCAATTCACCCCTCCACTTT. J is TRBJ1-6 and V is TRBV27; the D gene is possibly TRBD1 (6 bases). The V end lost 6 bases, the J end lost 7 bases, and 16 bases lay between the germline ends. Germline V CDR1 and CDR2: MNHEY, SMNVEV (reference sequence). The CDR3 runs 15 residues.

This clonotype occurred a few times. The chain carries TRBV6-5 and TRBJ2-1; D unresolved. The CDR3 is made up of 13 amino acids. V was trimmed by 2 bases and J by 9 bases, leaving 11 bases between them. Germline loops: CDR1 MNHEY, CDR2 SVGAGI. The chain's CDR3 is CASSYKPAREQFF. Here the CDR3 DNA reads TGTGCCAGCAGTTACAAGCCGGCGCGTGAGCAGTTCTTC.

At least ten counts were recorded for this clonotype. The rearrangement joins TRBV7-9 to TRBJ2-1, with 8 nucleotides matching TRBD2. This CDR3 spans 16 amino acids. CDR1 and CDR2 from the germline V gene are SEHNR and FQNEAQ (reference sequence). J lost 0 bases, V lost 3 bases, and 4 bases had no gene match. This chain's CDR3 is CASSLARGGSYNEQFF. In nucleotides, the CDR3 is TGTGCCAGCAGCTTGGCCCGGGGGGGCTCCTACAATGAGCAGTTCTTC.

This clonotype has a handful of counts. As DNA, the CDR3 is TGTGCCAGCAGTTCTGAAGGGCGGGGTTTGACCACTGAAGCTTTCTTT. This gives the protein CASSSEGRGLTTEAFF. The gene calls are TRBV27 and TRBJ1-1; D gene uncertain. V gave up 4 bases and J gave up 4 bases, with 19 bases separating them. The CDR3 is 16 amino acids. Germline-derived CDR1 and CDR2 are MNHEY and SMNVEV (reference sequence).

The V call is TRBV9, the J call TRBJ1-1, with unresolved D. This CDR3 contains 15 residues. From germline, CDR1 is SGDLS and CDR2 YYNGEE. V lost 3 bases and J 0 bases, leaving 12 bases between the germline ends. The CDR3 spells CASSANPDVNTEAFF. For the CDR3, the DNA is TGTGCCAGCAGCGCAAACCCAGACGTGAACACTGAAGCTTTCTTT.

This clonotype was counted a few times. The chain is built from TRBV2 and TRBJ2-1, with a possible D match to TRBD1 (6 bases). The CDR3 is 14 residues long. V lost 6 bases and J 0 bases, leaving 9 bases between the germline ends. CDR1 is SNHLY, CDR2 FYNNEI, per germline. The CDR3 nucleotides are TGTGCCAGCAGGAGGGACAACTCCTACAATGAGCAGTTCTTC. Protein product: CASRRDNSYNEQFF.

This clonotype was found many times. This rearrangement joins TRBV12-3 or TRBV12-4 to TRBJ1-2; D call uncertain. Trimming pared 3 bases from V and 2 bases from J, leaving 1 base between. The CDR3 runs 11 residues. This CDR3 is CASSFNYGYTF. CDR3 coding DNA: TGTGCCAGCAGTTTCAACTATGGCTACACCTTC.